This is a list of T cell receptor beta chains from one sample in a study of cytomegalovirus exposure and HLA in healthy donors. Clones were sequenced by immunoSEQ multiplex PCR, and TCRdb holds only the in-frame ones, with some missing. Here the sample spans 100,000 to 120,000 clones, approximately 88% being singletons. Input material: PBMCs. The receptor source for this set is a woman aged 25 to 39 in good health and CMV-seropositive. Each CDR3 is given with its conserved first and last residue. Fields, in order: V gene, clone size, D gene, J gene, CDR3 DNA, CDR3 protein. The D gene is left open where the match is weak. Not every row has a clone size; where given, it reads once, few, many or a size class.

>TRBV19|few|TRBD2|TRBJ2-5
TGTGCCAGTAGTTCCCGCGGGGGGCTCGAAGAGGAGACCCAGTACTTC
CASSSRGGLEEETQYF
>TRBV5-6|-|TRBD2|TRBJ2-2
TGTGCCAGCAGCTTGGTCGATCTAGCGGGAGGGCCAGGCGGGGAGCTGTTTTTT
CASSLVDLAGGPGGELFF
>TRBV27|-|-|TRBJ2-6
TGTGCCAGCAGTCCTCTAGCAGGGAGGTCTGGGGCCAACGTCCTGACTTTC
CASSPLAGRSGANVLTF
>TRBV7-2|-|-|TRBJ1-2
TGTGCCAGCAGCTTTCAGAGGGACTATGGCTACACCTTC
CASSFQRDYGYTF
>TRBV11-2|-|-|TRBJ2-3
TGTGCCAGCAGCTCTGGACAGAGCACAGATACGCAGTATTTT
CASSSGQSTDTQYF
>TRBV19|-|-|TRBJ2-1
TGTGCCAGTAGCCAGAGAGGAGGTGAGCAGTTCTTC
CASSQRGGEQFF
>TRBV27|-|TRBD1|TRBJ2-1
TGTGCCACCTCGAGGGACAGGGTCTCGAATGAGCAGTTCTTC
CATSRDRVSNEQFF
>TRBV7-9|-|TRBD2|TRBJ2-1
TGTGCCAGCAGCTTAGCGGGACTAGCGGGATACAATGAGCAGTTCTTC
CASSLAGLAGYNEQFF
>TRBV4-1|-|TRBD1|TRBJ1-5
TGCGCCAGCAGCCAAGAACCCTGGGAGACAGGGGGAAGGACGCCCCAGCATTTT
CASSQEPWETGGRTPQHF
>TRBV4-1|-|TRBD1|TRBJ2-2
TGCGCCAGCAGCAACCAAGACAGGGTAATTCGTCCCGGGGAGCTGTTTTTT
CASSNQDRVIRPGELFF
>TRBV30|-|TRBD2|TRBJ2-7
TGTGCCTGGAGTGTACTTGCGGGGGGGCTCGAGCAGTACTTC
CAWSVLAGGLEQYF
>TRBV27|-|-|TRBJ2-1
TGTGCCAGCGCGGCAAGCTCCTACAATGAGCAGTTCTTC
CASAASSYNEQFF
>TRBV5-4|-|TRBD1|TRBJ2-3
TGTGCCAGCAGCCCGGGACAGGGGAGACTGGCTAGACACACAGATACGCAGTATTTT
CASSPGQGRLARHTDTQYF
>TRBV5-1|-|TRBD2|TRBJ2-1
TGCGCCAGCAGCTTGGCAGTTGCGGGGGGCCTTATCCACAATGAGCAGTTCTTC
CASSLAVAGGLIHNEQFF
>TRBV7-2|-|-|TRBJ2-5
TGTGCCAGCAGCTTAGCAGATAGGGGGACCCAGTACTTC
CASSLADRGTQYF
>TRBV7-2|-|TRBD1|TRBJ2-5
TGTGCCAGCAGCTACGGACAGGCCGGCATCCAGTACTTC
CASSYGQAGIQYF
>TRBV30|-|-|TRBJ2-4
TGTGCCTGGAGTGTTCAGAACATTCAGTACTTC
CAWSVQNIQYF
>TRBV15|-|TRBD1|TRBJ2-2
TGTGCCACCAGCAGAGACCGACAGGGCGCGAACACCGGGGAGCTGTTTTTT
CATSRDRQGANTGELFF
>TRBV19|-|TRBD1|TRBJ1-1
TGTGCCAGTAGCTGGACAGGGCGGAACACTGAAGCTTTCTTT
CASSWTGRNTEAFF
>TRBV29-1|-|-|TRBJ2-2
TGCAGCGTTGATGACGGGAGAGGCACCGGGGAGCTGTTTTTT
CSVDDGRGTGELFF
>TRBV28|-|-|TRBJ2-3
TGTGCCAGCAAACTTGACACAGATACGCAGTATTTT
CASKLDTDTQYF
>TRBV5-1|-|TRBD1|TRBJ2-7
TGCGCCAGCAGCTTGGGCCCCAGGGGGCGCGTTTTTAAGCAGTACTTC
CASSLGPRGRVFKQYF
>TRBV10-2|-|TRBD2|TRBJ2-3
TGCGCCAGCAGATCTCGGCGGGAGGCATCAGATACGCAGTATTTT
CASRSRREASDTQYF
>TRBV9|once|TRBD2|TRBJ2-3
TGTGCCAGCAGCATCGGACTAGCGGGAGGGACGGATACGCAGTATTTT
CASSIGLAGGTDTQYF
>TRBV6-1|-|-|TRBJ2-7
TGTGCCAGCAGTGAAGTATCGCGAACGGGCGAGCAGTACTTC
CASSEVSRTGEQYF
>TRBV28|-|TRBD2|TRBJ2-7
TGTGCCAGCAGTTTAGAGTCAGCGGGGACGACCTACGAGCAGTACTTC
CASSLESAGTTYEQYF
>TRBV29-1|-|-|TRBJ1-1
TGCAGCGTTGCACCAACGGCGGGGGAGAGGGCTTTCTTT
CSVAPTAGERAFF
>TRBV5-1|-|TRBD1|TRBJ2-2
TGCGCCAGCAGCTTAAAGGTGACAGGGCCACTTTTTGATACCGGGGAGCTGTTTTTT
CASSLKVTGPLFDTGELFF
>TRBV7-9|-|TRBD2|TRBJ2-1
TGTGCCAGCAGCTTAGGGGGTAGCGGGATAGCCGCCTCCTACAATGAGCAGTTCTTC
CASSLGGSGIAASYNEQFF
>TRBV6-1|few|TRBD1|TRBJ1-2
TGTGCCAGCAGTGTAATAGGGGGCATGAATGGCTACACCTTC
CASSVIGGMNGYTF
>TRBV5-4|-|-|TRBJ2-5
TGTGCCAGCAGCTTGGGCGAACTCCAAGAGACCCAGTACTTC
CASSLGELQETQYF
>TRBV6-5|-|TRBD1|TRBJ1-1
TGTGCCAGCAGCCCGACCTTTAGACAGGGTGGCGCTTTCTTT
CASSPTFRQGGAFF
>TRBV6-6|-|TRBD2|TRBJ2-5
TGTGCCAGCAGTTTCCCTAGCGGGGGGGGACAAGAGACCCAGTACTTC
CASSFPSGGGQETQYF
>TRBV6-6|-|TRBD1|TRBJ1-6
TGTGCCAGCAGCAAGGGACCGACAGGGATTGATTCACCCCTCCACTTT
CASSKGPTGIDSPLHF
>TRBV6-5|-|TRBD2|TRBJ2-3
TGTGCCAGCAGTTATCAGGGCGGGAGCCCAGATACGCAGTATTTT
CASSYQGGSPDTQYF
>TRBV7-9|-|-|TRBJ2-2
TGTGCCAGCAGCTTAGAGTTAGCGGCCGGGGAGCTGTTTTTT
CASSLELAAGELFF
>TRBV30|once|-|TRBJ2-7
TGTGCCTGGAGTGTACTTTCAGGGGCGCCGGACTTC
CAWSVLSGAPDF
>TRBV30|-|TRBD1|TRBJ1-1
TGTGCCTGGAGCCCAGGGGGGACTGAAGCTTTCTTT
CAWSPGGTEAFF
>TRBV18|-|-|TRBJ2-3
TGTGCCAGCTCCCCGTTCTTCACAGATACGCAGTATTTT
CASSPFFTDTQYF
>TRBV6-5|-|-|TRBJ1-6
TGTGCCAGCAGTGAAAAGGGGGTTTATTCACCCCTCCACTTT
CASSEKGVYSPLHF
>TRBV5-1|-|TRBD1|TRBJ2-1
TGCGCCAGCAGCTTGGAAGGGGGCGATGAGCAGTTCTTC
CASSLEGGDEQFF
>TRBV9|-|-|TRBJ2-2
TGTGCCAGCAGCACTTGGGACATCACCGGGGAGCTGTTTTTT
CASSTWDITGELFF
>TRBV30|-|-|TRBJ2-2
TGTGCCTGGAGTGTATTTCGGTGGCAGGGGATTGGCGGGGAGCTGTTTTTT
CAWSVFRWQGIGGELFF